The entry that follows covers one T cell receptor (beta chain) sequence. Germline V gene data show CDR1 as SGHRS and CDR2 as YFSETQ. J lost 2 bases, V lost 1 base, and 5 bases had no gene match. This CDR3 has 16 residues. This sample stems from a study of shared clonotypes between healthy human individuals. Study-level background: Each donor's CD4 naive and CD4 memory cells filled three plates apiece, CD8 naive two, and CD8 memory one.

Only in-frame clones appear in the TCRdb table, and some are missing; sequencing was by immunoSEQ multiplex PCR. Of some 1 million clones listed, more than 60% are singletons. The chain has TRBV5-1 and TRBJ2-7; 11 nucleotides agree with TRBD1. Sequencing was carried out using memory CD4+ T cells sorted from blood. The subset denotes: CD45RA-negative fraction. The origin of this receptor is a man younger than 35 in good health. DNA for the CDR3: TGCGCCAGCAGCTTGATACCGGGACAGGGGGCCTACGAGCAGTACTTC. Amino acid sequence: CASSLIPGQGAYEQYF.